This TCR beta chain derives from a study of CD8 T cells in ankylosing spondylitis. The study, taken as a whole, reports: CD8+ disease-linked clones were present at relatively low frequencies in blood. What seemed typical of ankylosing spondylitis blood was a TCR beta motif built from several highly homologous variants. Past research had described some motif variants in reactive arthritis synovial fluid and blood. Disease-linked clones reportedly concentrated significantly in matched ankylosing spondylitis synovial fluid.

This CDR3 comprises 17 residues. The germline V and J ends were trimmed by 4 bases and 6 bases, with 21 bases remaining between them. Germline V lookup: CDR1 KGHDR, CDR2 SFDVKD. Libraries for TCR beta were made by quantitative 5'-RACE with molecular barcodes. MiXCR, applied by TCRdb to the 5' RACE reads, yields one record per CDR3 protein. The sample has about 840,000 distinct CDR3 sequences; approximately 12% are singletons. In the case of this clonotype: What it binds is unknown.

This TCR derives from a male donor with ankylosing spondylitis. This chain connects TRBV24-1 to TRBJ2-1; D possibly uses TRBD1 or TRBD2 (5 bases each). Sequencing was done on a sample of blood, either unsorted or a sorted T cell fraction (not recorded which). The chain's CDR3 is CATSDPSGTRDTNEQFF. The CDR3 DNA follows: TGTGCCACCAGTGACCCCTCCGGGACCAGAGACACCAATGAGCAGTTCTTC.